This T cell receptor beta chain was observed in a study of blood T cell repertoires in COVID-19. Study summary: T cells, B-cell-depleted T cells, or PBMCs provided the cDNA or gDNA that served as material.

The repertoire was sequenced with immunoSEQ multiplex PCR; TCRdb's copy has only in-frame clones and lacks some. The sample has hundreds of thousands of clones; under 90% are singletons. The V gene's germline CDR1 is SNHLY and CDR2 FYNNEI. J lost 4 bases, V lost 6 bases, and 7 bases had no gene match. The CDR3 consists of 14 residues. The sequenced sample was peripheral blood. The sequence derives from a woman between 40 and 55 years old with active or convalescent COVID-19. The V and J genes are TRBV2 and TRBJ2-3; 7 positions agree with TRBD2. The CDR3 region has the DNA TGTGCCAGCAGGGAGCGGGATCCGGCAGATACGCAGTATTTT. It yields the protein CASRERDPADTQYF.